This T cell receptor beta chain was found in a study of T-cell reconstitution after alpha-beta-depleted transplantation in children. Losses at the gene ends were 4 bases for V and 11 bases for J; bases not matched to a gene: 11. The V gene's germline CDR1 is DFQATT and CDR2 SNEGSKA (reference sequence). CDR3 length equals 12 residues. This clonotype was seen a few times. Unique molecular identifiers tagged the TCRbeta library. TCRdb redid the calling of the PCR reads with MiXCR, one entry per CDR3 protein. Here the sample spans 260,000 or so distinct CDR3 sequences, more than 10% being singletons. The chain uses TRBV20-1 and TRBJ2-7, with 7 bases matching TRBD1. The sequence came from a human donor who donated a stem cell graft to a child with acute lymphoblastic leukemia. Material: PBMCs from the stem cell graft donor, obtained from the stem cell graft. CDR3 region: CSATQDRVDKYF. Here the CDR3 DNA reads TGCAGTGCTACCCAAGACAGGGTTGACAAGTACTTC.